A selection of T cell receptor beta chains follows, all from one sample in a study of blood T cell repertoires in COVID-19. The protocol was immunoSEQ multiplex PCR, while the TCRdb copy is restricted to in-frame clones and leaves out a portion. The table has fewer than 450,000 clones, roughly 90% seen once; the top ten hold around 1.9%. Sequenced sample: PBMCs or T cells enriched from blood (not recorded which). The receptors were gathered from a middle-aged woman with acute COVID-19. The CDR3 runs from the conserved cysteine through the conserved F or W. The D gene is left open where the match is weak. Expanded clones get a size class; other rows say once, few or many, or leave the size out.

TRBV2,TRBJ2-6,TRBD1,.,16,TGTGCCAGCACAGGGACAGGGGGCACTGGGGCCAACGTCCTGACTTTC,CASTGTGGTGANVLTF
TRBV5-1,TRBJ1-4,TRBD1,.,16,TGCGCCAGCAGATCCGGGACAGGGAAGGGGTTGGAAAAACTGTTTTTT,CASRSGTGKGLEKLFF
TRBV12-5,TRBJ2-3,TRBD2,once,16,TGTGCTAGTGGTTTAGGACTAGCGGGGGTCACAGATACGCAGTATTTT,CASGLGLAGVTDTQYF
TRBV19,TRBJ1-1,TRBD1,.,15,TGTGCCAGTAGCAGGCAGGGGGCGAGGGGCACTGAAGCTTTCTTT,CASSRQGARGTEAFF
TRBV11-2,TRBJ2-7,TRBD2,.,20,TGTGCCAGCAGCTTAGACTACCGACTAGCGGGGGGCTCAATTACCTACGAGCAGTACTTC,CASSLDYRLAGGSITYEQYF
TRBV7-9,TRBJ1-1,.,.,14,TGTGCCAGCAGCCCTCTGCCGGACAGCACTGAAGCTTTCTTT,CASSPLPDSTEAFF
TRBV2,TRBJ1-2,.,.,12,TGTGCCAGCATTCAGGGCTCCGAGGGCTACACCTTC,CASIQGSEGYTF
TRBV11-2,TRBJ1-6,.,.,15,TGTGCCAGCAGCTTAGATCTATTTAATAATTCACCCCTCCACTTT,CASSLDLFNNSPLHF
TRBV19,TRBJ2-1,TRBD2,.,14,TGTGCCAGTAGCCGATCGGGAGGGAGGGAGGAGCAGTTCTTC,CASSRSGGREEQFF
TRBV15,TRBJ1-6,.,.,16,TGTGCCACCAGCAGAGTGGGGGGGACATATAATTCACCCCTCCACTTT,CATSRVGGTYNSPLHF
TRBV18,TRBJ2-1,.,.,13,TGTGCCAGCTCACTCTCCATTCGGGTGGGGCAGTTCTTC,CASSLSIRVGQFF